These 24 T cell receptor beta chains originate from one sample sequenced in a study of OX40 agonist ivuxolimab in advanced cancers. The library was obtained by the immunoSEQ multiplex PCR assay. TCRdb limited this immuneACCESS table to in-frame rearrangements with V and J called. A share of clones is missing; checked studies link under half to unresolved V genes, and the rest is unexplained. The sample table contains over 95,000 clones; only one count was recorded for approximately 83% of them. The ten largest clones add up to roughly 1.5% of the sample. Here the sequenced sample was CD4+ or CD8+ T cells sorted from blood, taken in a trial of the OX40 agonist ivuxolimab. Receptors were obtained from an adult with an advanced solid tumor such as melanoma, head and neck, liver or kidney cancer.

This CDR3 reads CASSWTRNREKLFF. The CDR3 region has the DNA TGTGCCAGCAGCTGGACAAGGAACAGAGAAAAACTGTTTTTT. The chain combines TRBV7-2 with TRBJ1-4; possibly TRBD1 for D (5 bases). The CDR3 is 14 residues long. CDR1 is SGHTA, CDR2 FQGNSA, per germline. Trimming shortened V by 4 bases and J by 8 bases, and 14 bases separated the two germline ends. Combining the CDR3 with reference TRBV7-2 and TRBJ1-4 gives the whole variable domain GAGVSQSPSNKVTEKGKDVELRCDPISGHTALYWYRQSLGQGLEFLIYFQGNSAPDKSGLPSDRFSAERTGGSVSTLTIQRTQQEDSAVYLCASSWTRNREKLFFGSGTQLSVL.

V usage is TRBV5-6 and J usage is TRBJ2-7; D remains unclear. This CDR3 is built from 16 residues. CDR1 and CDR2 from the germline V gene are SGHDT and YYEEEE. Trimming stripped 0 bases from V and 0 bases from J, with 13 bases between. CDR3 in amino acids: CASSLVGRRSSYEQYF. The CDR3 nucleotides are TGTGCCAGCAGCTTGGTAGGACGCAGGAGCTCCTACGAGCAGTACTTC.

The chain recombines TRBV27 with TRBJ2-5; D remains ambiguous. V was cut by 3 bases and J by 7 bases, with 15 bases left in between. CDR1 is MNHEY and CDR2 is SMNVEV in the germline V gene (reference sequence). CDR3 length equals 14 residues. The CDR3 protein is CASSFHLDLGTQYF. CDR3 DNA sequence: TGTGCCAGCAGTTTCCATCTGGATCTAGGGACCCAGTACTTC.

V gene TRBV28 combines with J gene TRBJ2-5, with 12 bases identical to TRBD2. This CDR3 contains 15 residues. Losses at the gene ends were 6 bases for V and 11 bases for J; bases not matched to a gene: 13. Germline CDR1 reads MDHEN; CDR2 reads SYDVKM. DNA for the CDR3: TGTGCCAGCAGCCCCCCCCTAGCGGGAGGGCCAGAGCAGTACTTC. Protein product: CASSPPLAGGPEQYF.

CDR3 sequence: CASSPTMDTFSEQYF. In DNA, the CDR3 is TGTGCCAGCAGCCCGACGATGGACACCTTTTCCGAGCAGTACTTC. The chain links TRBV9 to TRBJ2-7; maybe TRBD1 (5 bases). The V gene's germline CDR1 is SGDLS and CDR2 YYNGEE. Trimming removed 4 bases at V and 6 bases at J, with 20 bases between. This CDR3 region has 15 residues.

The J gene is TRBJ2-5, the V gene TRBV5-1, with D perhaps matching TRBD1 (5 bases). Between the trimmed V and J ends, which lost 1 base and 5 bases, there was a span of 15 bases. The CDR3 consists of 15 residues. Germline V gene lookup returns CDR1 SGHRS and CDR2 YFSETQ. As DNA, the CDR3 is TGCGCCAGCAGCTTGATTAGGGGCCTGGGGGAGACCCAGTACTTC. Its translation: CASSLIRGLGETQYF.

The sample holds one count of this clone. The chain employs TRBV5-4 and TRBJ1-1; D is possibly TRBD1 (5 bases). Between the trimmed V and J ends, which lost 0 bases and 8 bases, there was a span of 14 bases. Germline CDR1 is SGHNT and CDR2 is YYREEE (reference sequence). The CDR3 sequence is 14 residues long. The DNA for the CDR3 is TGTGCCAGCAGCTTGGGTCAGGGAGGTAGAGAAGCTTTCTTT. Translation: CASSLGQGGREAFF.

This sequence joins TRBV5-4 and TRBJ2-5, with D tentatively TRBD1 or TRBD2 (5 bases each). Germline V gene sequence: CDR1 SGHNT, CDR2 YYREEE (reference sequence). The CDR3 runs to 15 residues. V was pared by 0 bases and J by 4 bases, with 13 bases between. CDR3 amino acids: CASSLGVGASETQYF. The CDR3 DNA is TGTGCCAGCAGCTTGGGCGTCGGGGCCTCAGAGACCCAGTACTTC.

The J gene is TRBJ2-7, the V gene TRBV5-1; TRBD1 might be the D (5 bases). V was clipped by 4 bases and J by 1 base, with 18 bases between them. This CDR3 is 16 amino acids long. Germline-derived CDR1 and CDR2 are SGHRS and YFSETQ. The CDR3 here is CASSPRQSLTSYEQYF. CDR3 in DNA: TGCGCCAGCAGCCCTAGACAGTCGCTCACGTCCTACGAGCAGTACTTC.

This chain links TRBV19 with TRBJ1-5; the match to TRBD1 covers 10 bases. The CDR3 loop spans 14 amino acids. The V gene's germline CDR1 is LNHDA and CDR2 SQIVND (reference sequence). Trimming at V came to 6 bases and at J to 11 bases, leaving 10 bases not matched to a gene. CDR3 bases: TGTGCCAGTAGAACCGGACAGGGGGGTCTGTCCCAGCATTTT. Protein sequence: CASRTGQGGLSQHF.

The rearrangement uses TRBV9 and TRBJ1-1; D not certain. CDR1 and CDR2 from the germline V gene are SGDLS and YYNGEE. V was trimmed by 4 bases and J by 4 bases, leaving 14 bases between them. The CDR3 spans 14 residues. CDR3 in amino acids: CASSPHPSPTEAFF. The CDR3 region has the DNA TGTGCCAGCAGCCCTCACCCAAGTCCCACTGAAGCTTTCTTT.

The chain links TRBV20-1 to TRBJ1-1; D is ambiguous. V lost 6 bases and J lost 7, with 12 bases in between. CDR1 DFQATT and CDR2 SNEGSKA come from the germline V gene (reference sequence). The CDR3 spans 11 residues. CDR3 sequence (DNA): TGCAGTGCGGCCCGACGGGATGAAGCTTTCTTT. The encoded protein is CSAARRDEAFF.

This clone was recorded a few times. The chain couples TRBV18 to TRBJ1-1; no clear D gene. This CDR3 is built from 12 residues. V lost 4 bases, J lost 3 bases, and 6 bases lay in between. Germline lookup yields CDR1 KGHSH and CDR2 LQKENI. CDR3 loop: CASSLLDTEAFF. The CDR3 DNA reads TGTGCCAGCTCACTCCTAGACACTGAAGCTTTCTTT.

This sequence joins TRBV7-2 and TRBJ2-7, with 9 bases that match TRBD1. Trimming at V came to 4 bases and at J to 7 bases, leaving 8 bases not matched to a gene. The CDR3 spans 14 residues. Germline CDR1 SGHTA, CDR2 FQGNSA. The CDR3 coding sequence is TGTGCCAGCAGCTCCGGGACAGGGTCGAGAGAGCAGTACTTC. The encoded protein is CASSSGTGSREQYF. The variable domain in full, completed from reference TRBV7-2 and TRBJ2-7, reads GAGVSQSPSNKVTEKGKDVELRCDPISGHTALYWYRQSLGQGLEFLIYFQGNSAPDKSGLPSDRFSAERTGGSVSTLTIQRTQQEDSAVYLCASSSGTGSREQYFGPGTRLTVT.

The rearrangement uses TRBV30 and TRBJ1-6; D call uncertain. CDR1 and CDR2 (germline): GTSNPN, SVGIG (reference sequence). The CDR3 extends over 12 amino acids. Trimming pared 0 bases from V and 9 bases from J, leaving 6 bases between. CDR3 coding DNA: TGTGCCTGGAGTGTAACCAGTTCACCCCTCCACTTT. Translation: CAWSVTSSPLHF. Full variable domain (rest looked up from reference TRBV30 and TRBJ1-6): SQTIHQWPATLVQPVGSPLSLECTVEGTSNPNLYWYRQAAGRGLQLLFYSVGIGQISSEVPQNLSASRPQDRQFILSSKKLLLSDSGFYLCAWSVTSSPLHFGNGTRLTVT.

This chain links TRBV7-3 with TRBJ2-1; 11 bases fit TRBD2. Trimming cost V 2 bases and J 5 bases; bases outside gene matches: 5. Germline V gene sequence: CDR1 SGHTA, CDR2 FQGTGA. The CDR3 has 16 amino acids. CDR3 DNA sequence: TGTGCCAGCAGCTTAGCTGGGACTAGCGGTAACAATGAGCAGTTCTTC. Amino acids: CASSLAGTSGNNEQFF.

V and J are TRBV7-2 and TRBJ2-2; the D gene is possibly TRBD2 (6 bases). V shed 7 bases and J shed 5 bases, with 17 bases lying between them. Germline V gene data show CDR1 as SGHTA and CDR2 as FQGNSA. The CDR3 contains 15 residues. CDR3 in amino acids: CASTSGPGGTGELFF. In DNA form, the CDR3 reads TGTGCCAGCACCTCCGGCCCCGGAGGGACCGGGGAGCTGTTTTTT.

The chain recombines TRBV18 with TRBJ2-3, with 14 positions matching TRBD2. The CDR3 totals 16 residues. Germline CDR1 reads KGHSH; CDR2 reads LQKENI. Losses at the gene ends were 3 bases for V and 6 bases for J; bases not matched to a gene: 5. The CDR3 here is CASSPGLAGAGDTQYF. CDR3 nucleotide sequence: TGTGCCAGCTCACCGGGACTAGCGGGAGCTGGGGATACGCAGTATTTT.

J is TRBJ1-2 and V is TRBV6-5, with TRBD1 identical over 8 bases. J gave up 7 bases and V 5 bases, and 9 bases lay outside the gene matches. CDR1 MNHEY and CDR2 SVGAGI come from the germline V gene. The CDR3 runs to 14 residues. The CDR3 spells CASSTPGQGGGYTF. CDR3 nucleotide sequence: TGTGCCAGCAGTACCCCCGGACAGGGAGGTGGCTACACCTTC.

This clone has just one count. The rearrangement joins TRBV4-3 to TRBJ2-3, with D maybe TRBD1 (5 bases). With 3 bases removed from V and 1 base from J, the gap between germline ends came to 8 bases. The CDR3 totals 14 residues. Germline CDR1 and CDR2: LGHNA and YSLEER. CDR3 loop: CASSQGLGTDTQYF. CDR3 sequence (DNA): TGCGCCAGCAGCCAGGGGCTGGGCACAGATACGCAGTATTTT.

The chain uses TRBV2 and TRBJ2-1; no definite D call. Trimming removed 7 bases from V and 6 bases from J, with 10 bases in between. Germline values: CDR1 SNHLY, CDR2 FYNNEI. The CDR3 consists of 12 residues. The CDR3 here is CASKIELNEQFF. The CDR3 region has the DNA TGTGCCAGCAAGATCGAACTCAATGAGCAGTTCTTC.

This chain joins TRBV6-5 and TRBJ1-2; no definite D call. Germline lookup yields CDR1 MNHEY and CDR2 SVGAGI. Deletions cut 7 bases from V and 3 bases from J, with 12 bases between. The CDR3 contains 13 residues. The CDR3 sequence: CASKQGPDYGYTF. Written as DNA, the CDR3 is TGTGCCAGCAAACAAGGACCCGACTATGGCTACACCTTC.

The rearrangement links TRBV28 to TRBJ2-7, with 8 nucleotides matching TRBD2. The CDR3 sequence is 14 residues long. The germline V gene encodes CDR1 MDHEN and CDR2 SYDVKM. The V and J ends lost 4 bases and 4 bases, in that order; junction bases with no gene match: 6. The CDR3, as DNA: TGTGCCAGCAGTTATCTTAGCGGGGCGTACGAGCAGTACTTC. Amino acid sequence: CASSYLSGAYEQYF. Variable domain in full (rest from reference TRBV28 and TRBJ2-7): DVKVTQSSRYLVKRTGEKVFLECVQDMDHENMFWYRQDPGLGLRLIYFSYDVKMKEKGDIPEGYSVSREKKERFSLILESASTNQTSMYLCASSYLSGAYEQYFGPGTRLTVT.

This clone appeared once. The rearrangement joins TRBV19 to TRBJ2-2; 8 nucleotides align to TRBD2. Germline V gene data show CDR1 as LNHDA and CDR2 as SQIVND (reference sequence). CDR3 length equals 15 residues. V trimming: 6 bases; J trimming: 0 bases; junction bases outside the gene matches: 3. In DNA form, the CDR3 reads TGTGCCAGTAGAAATAGCGGGACGAACACCGGGGAGCTGTTTTTT. It encodes CASRNSGTNTGELFF.